These T cell receptor beta chains were read from a single sample in a study of OX40 agonist ivuxolimab in advanced cancers. TCRdb's copy holds only in-frame clones and misses some; the assay was immunoSEQ multiplex PCR. The sample carries about 75,000 clones, roughly 90% recorded once. Sample: CD4+ or CD8+ T cells sorted from blood, taken in a trial of the OX40 agonist ivuxolimab. The receptors were gathered from an adult with an advanced solid tumor such as melanoma, head and neck, liver or kidney cancer. The CDR3 runs from the conserved cysteine through the conserved F or W. A D gene is named only where the DNA matches it firmly. Size is stated for part of the rows, as once, few or many counts, or as a class when the clone is expanded.

abundance,j_gene,d_gene,v_gene,CDR3aa,CDR3nt
-,TRBJ1-5,TRBD1,TRBV10-3,CATARDSDQPQHF,TGTGCCACCGCAAGGGACAGTGATCAGCCCCAGCATTTT
once,TRBJ1-4,TRBD1,TRBV5-1,CASSNQGAQEKLFF,TGCGCCAGCAGCAACCAGGGGGCGCAGGAAAAACTGTTTTTT
-,TRBJ2-1,-,TRBV15,CATSRVLNTYNEQFF,TGTGCCACCAGCAGAGTTTTGAATACCTACAATGAGCAGTTCTTC
once,TRBJ2-5,-,TRBV5-1,CASSVQETQYF,TGCGCCAGCAGCGTCCAAGAGACCCAGTACTTC
-,TRBJ1-1,-,TRBV7-2,CASSFNRGMGVSAFF,TGTGCCAGCAGCTTCAATCGGGGAATGGGGGTATCGGCTTTCTTT
-,TRBJ1-2,-,TRBV2,CANSPDHYGYTF,TGTGCCAACAGTCCAGACCACTATGGCTACACCTTC
-,TRBJ1-6,-,TRBV11-2,CASSPGSVENSPLHF,TGTGCCAGCAGCCCCGGCAGTGTTGAGAATTCACCCCTCCACTTT
-,TRBJ2-6,-,TRBV5-4,CASRHDSGANVLTF,TGTGCCAGCAGACATGACTCTGGGGCCAACGTCCTGACTTTC
-,TRBJ1-5,-,TRBV10-3,CAISEFRLEDQHF,TGTGCCATCAGTGAGTTTAGGCTCGAAGACCAGCATTTT
-,TRBJ2-3,-,TRBV30,CAWSVGALGDTQYF,TGTGCCTGGAGTGTGGGGGCCCTTGGAGATACGCAGTATTTT
-,TRBJ1-2,TRBD1,TRBV30,CAHTPDRGQGYTF,TGTGCTCACACACCGGACAGGGGGCAGGGGTACACCTTC
-,TRBJ2-7,TRBD2,TRBV9,CASSVVAGENYEQYF,TGTGCCAGCAGCGTAGTTGCGGGGGAAAACTACGAGCAGTACTTC
-,TRBJ1-2,-,TRBV6-5,CASTPGTLKYGYTF,TGTGCCAGCACCCCAGGGACACTTAAATATGGCTACACCTTC
-,TRBJ2-7,TRBD2,TRBV2,CASKRGANLYEQYF,TGTGCCAGCAAGCGGGGAGCCAACCTCTACGAGCAGTACTTC
once,TRBJ2-7,-,TRBV5-4,CASSFNGESYEQYF,TGTGCCAGCAGCTTTAATGGGGAGAGCTACGAGCAGTACTTC
-,TRBJ1-2,-,TRBV29-1,CSVEDQGGYTF,TGCAGCGTTGAAGACCAGGGCGGCTACACCTTC
-,TRBJ1-5,-,TRBV4-2,CASSQEWGVNQPQHF,TGTGCCAGCAGCCAAGAATGGGGGGTGAATCAGCCCCAGCATTTT
once,TRBJ1-6,-,TRBV4-3,CASSLPGKSPLHF,TGCGCCAGCAGCCTACCCGGGAAATCACCCCTCCACTTT
-,TRBJ2-7,-,TRBV5-1,CASSLGTDYEQYF,TGCGCCAGCAGCTTGGGGACAGACTACGAGCAGTACTTC
-,TRBJ2-3,-,TRBV2,CASGFRAGTDTQYF,TGTGCCAGCGGATTTAGGGCGGGCACAGATACGCAGTATTTT
-,TRBJ2-5,TRBD2,TRBV4-1,CASSRSGGDQETQYF,TGCGCCAGCAGCCGATCGGGGGGAGACCAGGAGACCCAGTACTTC
-,TRBJ2-1,TRBD2,TRBV10-3,CAISESKALAGGDNEQFF,TGTGCCATCAGTGAGTCGAAGGCTCTAGCGGGAGGGGACAATGAGCAGTTCTTC
-,TRBJ2-3,TRBD2,TRBV7-2,CASSWTSGGRTDTQYF,TGTGCCAGCAGCTGGACTAGCGGGGGAAGGACAGATACGCAGTATTTT
-,TRBJ2-2,TRBD1,TRBV5-1,CATGDRPLTNTGELFF,TGCGCCACCGGGGACAGGCCCCTTACGAACACCGGGGAGCTGTTTTTT
once,TRBJ1-5,-,TRBV19,CASSPGGRLSNQPQHF,TGTGCCAGTAGTCCTGGGGGCCGATTGAGCAATCAGCCCCAGCATTTT
-,TRBJ1-1,TRBD1,TRBV6-5,CASSYRRGAVNTEAFF,TGTGCCAGCAGTTACCGCAGGGGGGCGGTGAACACTGAAGCTTTCTTT
-,TRBJ1-2,-,TRBV4-1,CASSQGIGENYGYTF,TGCGCCAGCAGCCAAGGCATTGGGGAGAACTATGGCTACACCTTC
-,TRBJ2-3,-,TRBV2,CASSYDTKPQYF,TGTGCCAGCAGTTATGACACCAAGCCGCAGTATTTT
few,TRBJ1-2,-,TRBV19,CASRGQRDYGYTF,TGTGCCAGCCGAGGACAGCGGGACTATGGCTACACCTTC
-,TRBJ1-2,TRBD1,TRBV6-5,CASSYTTTGKYYGYTF,TGTGCCAGCAGTTACACCACGACAGGGAAATACTATGGCTACACCTTC
-,TRBJ1-1,-,TRBV7-2,CASGKNRESNEAFF,TGTGCCAGCGGCAAAAACAGGGAATCTAATGAAGCTTTCTTT
once,TRBJ2-1,TRBD2,TRBV6-5,CASGLAGGHNEQFF,TGTGCCAGCGGACTAGCGGGGGGGCACAATGAGCAGTTCTTC
-,TRBJ2-5,-,TRBV6-6,CASSYSIQETQYF,TGTGCCAGCAGTTACTCGATCCAAGAGACCCAGTACTTC
-,TRBJ2-1,-,TRBV14,CASSQGAGPGGQFF,TGTGCCAGCAGCCAAGGGGCGGGACCCGGGGGGCAGTTCTTC
-,TRBJ2-7,-,TRBV4-1,CASSHGAGSAYEQYF,TGCGCCAGCAGCCACGGGGCAGGGAGCGCCTACGAGCAGTACTTC
-,TRBJ2-2,TRBD1,TRBV5-1,CASSLGPGQGYAGELFF,TGCGCCAGCAGCTTGGGTCCTGGACAGGGGTACGCCGGGGAGCTGTTTTTT
-,TRBJ1-2,-,TRBV6-1,CAITQGQYNYGYTF,TGTGCCATAACTCAAGGACAGTATAACTATGGCTACACCTTC
-,TRBJ1-6,-,TRBV11-2,CASSWGWSSPLHF,TGTGCCAGCAGCTGGGGGTGGAGTTCACCCCTCCACTTT
-,TRBJ2-1,-,TRBV7-8,CASSNTSGGWGEQFF,TGTGCCAGCAGCAATACTAGTGGGGGTTGGGGGGAGCAGTTCTTC
-,TRBJ2-7,-,TRBV7-2,CASSTPGTTYEQYF,TGTGCCAGCAGCACACCCGGGACCACCTACGAGCAGTACTTC
-,TRBJ2-1,TRBD2,TRBV5-3,CARSGRTSGVNEQFF,TGTGCCAGAAGCGGACGGACTAGCGGGGTTAATGAGCAGTTCTTC